Here is one TCR beta chain with its context. The source of the sample is a study of blood T cell repertoires in COVID-19. The germline V and J ends were trimmed by 5 bases and 4 bases, with 14 bases remaining between them. Germline CDR1 is LNHDA and CDR2 is SQIVND (reference sequence). The CDR3 has 15 residues. Per the original data handling: Cell counts per sample came from amplifying reference gene primers. Sequencing was performed with immunoSEQ multiplex PCR; in TCRdb, only in-frame clones are kept and a portion is missing. That table gives V, J and clone size, and the DNA gave D and trimming. The data show about 72,000 clones, with around 86% seen just once and under 13% held by the top ten.

Sequenced material: peripheral blood. The TCR comes from a man between 65 and 80 years old with active or convalescent COVID-19. The chain combines TRBV19 with TRBJ2-2, with D perhaps matching TRBD1 (5 bases). DNA for the CDR3: TGTGCCAGTAGTGTTCCAGGGTATCGCACCGGGGAGCTGTTTTTT. As protein: CASSVPGYRTGELFF.